This T cell receptor (beta chain) was retrieved from a study of radiotherapy plus CTLA-4 blockade in lung cancer. Study-level results: Peripheral blood showed expansion of tumor-derived TCR clones after radiotherapy and ipilimumab.

As concerns this clone: Its antigen is unknown.

Per the germline V gene, CDR1 is MDHEN and CDR2 is SYDVKM. This CDR3 is 15 amino acids long. With V trimmed by 2 bases and J by 6 bases, 8 bases remained unmatched. The table came from immunoSEQ multiplex PCR; TCRdb's copy has only in-frame clones and leaves some out. The table records about 80,000 clones, approximately 84% of them present only once. The clonotype originates from a human donor with non-small cell lung cancer who had stable disease on radiotherapy plus ipilimumab. The rearrangement joins TRBV28 to TRBJ2-7, with 9 bases that match TRBD2. The sample in question was peripheral blood, obtained from a patient treated with radiotherapy plus ipilimumab. The CDR3 spells CASSLTPGLAGEQYF. CDR3 nucleotides: TGTGCCAGCAGTTTAACCCCGGGACTAGCAGGCGAGCAGTACTTC. Combining the CDR3 with reference TRBV28 and TRBJ2-7 gives the whole variable domain DVKVTQSSRYLVKRTGEKVFLECVQDMDHENMFWYRQDPGLGLRLIYFSYDVKMKEKGDIPEGYSVSREKKERFSLILESASTNQTSMYLCASSLTPGLAGEQYFGPGTRLTVT.